Shown below are 20 T cell receptor beta chains from a single sample sequenced in a study of T cells after yellow fever vaccination. TCRdb fed the 5' RACE reads into MiXCR, producing one record per CDR3 protein. The sample consists of about 550,000 distinct CDR3 sequences, over 15% of them appearing once. The sample was PBMCs, taken 15 days after the yellow fever booster vaccination. The receptor set was obtained from a man aged 30 to 45 who received the YFV17D yellow fever vaccine.

The chain joins TRBV29-1 to TRBJ2-1; D remains unclear. Per the germline V gene, CDR1 is SQVTM and CDR2 is ANQGSEA. The CDR3 length is 15 residues. Trimming removed 3 bases at V and 1 base at J, with 13 bases between. Written as DNA, the CDR3 is TGCAGCGTTGATGGAGAAAAAGGGTCCTACAATGAGCAGTTCTTC. Protein product: CSVDGEKGSYNEQFF.

This clonotype was seen ten or more times. Here the CDR3 DNA reads TGCAGCGTTTATAGGGAGTATGGGGAGACCCAGTACTTC. It specifies CSVYREYGETQYF. V usage is TRBV29-1 and J usage is TRBJ2-5; tentative D call: TRBD2 (5 bases). The CDR3 has 13 amino acids. V gave up 5 bases and J gave up 5 bases, with 15 bases separating them. The germline CDR1 and CDR2 sequences are SQVTM and ANQGSEA.

The sample holds a few counts of this clonotype. The gene calls are TRBV6-5 and TRBJ2-5, with 11 nucleotides matching TRBD2. This CDR3 has 15 amino acids. Per the germline V gene, CDR1 is MNHEY and CDR2 is SVGAGI. Trimming at V came to 0 bases and at J to 5 bases, leaving 2 bases not matched to a gene. CDR3 DNA: TGTGCCAGCAGTTACTCTTCTAGCGGGGGGGAGACCCAGTACTTC. Translation gives CASSYSSSGGETQYF.

Written as DNA, the CDR3 is TGTGCCAGCAGTTACACGTACAGGGACAGCCAAGCTTTCTTT. This codes for CASSYTYRDSQAFF. The J gene is TRBJ1-1, the V gene TRBV6-2 or TRBV6-3; 7 nucleotides agree with TRBD1. The CDR3 consists of 14 residues. The germline V gene encodes CDR1 MNHEY and CDR2 SVGEGT. After removal of 2 bases from V and 9 bases from J, the junction contained 9 bases not matched to a gene.

This clonotype was picked up a small number of times. V is TRBV20-1 and J is TRBJ2-3, with D tentatively TRBD1 (6 bases). Germline V gives CDR1 DFQATT, CDR2 SNEGSKA (reference sequence). The CDR3 loop spans 14 amino acids. V shed 3 bases and J shed 3 bases, with 13 bases lying between them. CDR3 residues: CSASLGQGTDTQYF. The CDR3 coding sequence is TGCAGTGCTAGTCTCGGGCAGGGGACAGATACGCAGTATTTT.

This clonotype was counted a single time. The V gene is TRBV14, the J gene TRBJ2-3; no clear D gene. The CDR3 spans 14 residues. Trimming took off 4 bases at V and 0 bases at J, with 8 bases between the two ends. Germline V gene lookup returns CDR1 SGHDN and CDR2 FVKESK. Here the CDR3 DNA reads TGTGCCAGCAGCCCGGCGATTAGCACAGATACGCAGTATTTT. This gives the protein CASSPAISTDTQYF.

The chain links TRBV6-2 or TRBV6-3 to TRBJ2-7; tentatively, D is TRBD1 (6 bases). Per germline, CDR1 MNHEY and CDR2 SVGEGT. V shed 0 bases and J shed 2 bases, with 11 bases lying between them. The CDR3 totals 15 residues. The CDR3 region is CASSYSGTSTYEQYF. CDR3 bases: TGTGCCAGCAGTTACTCCGGGACATCGACCTACGAGCAGTACTTC.

This clonotype occurred a few times. The genes are TRBV29-1 and TRBJ1-4; D remains ambiguous. This CDR3 spans 13 amino acids. Trimming shortened V by 6 bases and J by 5 bases, and 13 bases separated the two germline ends. Germline CDR1 and CDR2: SQVTM and ANQGSEA. CDR3 loop: CSVKQKRNEKLFF. CDR3 bases: TGCAGCGTAAAACAGAAGAGGAATGAAAAACTGTTTTTT.

The sample holds one count of this clonotype. This chain uses TRBV12-3 or TRBV12-4 with TRBJ1-1; perhaps TRBD1 as D (6 bases). The CDR3 extends over 13 amino acids. The V gene lost 5 bases and the J gene lost 11 bases, with 18 bases spanning the gap. This chain's CDR3 is CASSPQGPGRAFF. CDR3 nucleotides: TGTGCCAGCAGTCCGCAGGGGCCGGGAAGGGCTTTCTTT.

In this sample, this clonotype turned up a few times. The chain employs TRBV28 and TRBJ2-7, with TRBD2 as a possible D gene (6 bases). Trimming shortened V by 3 bases and J by 2 bases, and 11 bases separated the two germline ends. Germline-derived CDR1 and CDR2 are MDHEN and SYDVKM. The CDR3 is made up of 14 amino acids. Here the CDR3 reads CASSFVGGTYEQYF. DNA for the CDR3: TGTGCCAGCAGTTTCGTGGGGGGTACCTACGAGCAGTACTTC.

The chain employs TRBV20-1 and TRBJ2-7; D may be TRBD2 (5 bases). V lost 6 bases and J 2 bases, leaving 17 bases between the germline ends. Germline lookup yields CDR1 DFQATT and CDR2 SNEGSKA (reference sequence). The CDR3 covers 14 residues. The CDR3 DNA reads TGCAGTGCCCCAAAACCCGGACTGACCTACGAGCAGTACTTC. Translating it yields CSAPKPGLTYEQYF.

The chain recombines TRBV7-2 with TRBJ2-5, with unresolved D. V lost 3 bases and J 5 bases, leaving 7 bases between the germline ends. The germline gives CDR1 SGHTA, CDR2 FQGNSA. This CDR3 has 12 residues. CDR3 sequence: CASSFSAETQYF. CDR3 sequence (DNA): TGTGCCAGCAGCTTTTCAGCGGAGACCCAGTACTTC.

The chain recombines TRBV7-9 with TRBJ1-4; D is possibly TRBD1 (5 bases). This CDR3 comprises 15 residues. Trimming shortened V by 5 bases and J by 6 bases, and 16 bases separated the two germline ends. Germline V gene sequence: CDR1 SEHNR, CDR2 FQNEAQ (reference sequence). This CDR3 is CASSQLGVMDEKLFF. As DNA, the CDR3 is TGTGCCAGCAGCCAATTAGGGGTCATGGATGAAAAACTGTTTTTT.

This sequence joins TRBV20-1 and TRBJ2-7, with 7 bases aligning to TRBD2. Losses at the gene ends were 0 bases for V and 3 bases for J; bases not matched to a gene: 8. Germline values: CDR1 DFQATT, CDR2 SNEGSKA (reference sequence). The CDR3 has 15 residues. For the CDR3, the DNA is TGCAGTGCTAGAGATCGATTACTAGCGAGCTACGAGCAGTACTTC. This gives the protein CSARDRLLASYEQYF.

The sample holds a few counts of this clonotype. V gene TRBV5-1 combines with J gene TRBJ2-3, with D possibly matching TRBD2 (5 bases). Germline lookup yields CDR1 SGHRS and CDR2 YFSETQ. CDR3 length: 13 amino acids. V gave up 1 base and J gave up 11 bases, with 14 bases separating them. The CDR3 coding sequence is TGCGCCAGCAGCTTGCAGGACCGGGGATTGCAGTATTTT. Translated: CASSLQDRGLQYF.

The chain is built from TRBV18 and TRBJ1-5, with D possibly TRBD1 on 5 matching bases. Germline values: CDR1 KGHSH, CDR2 LQKENI. The CDR3 spans 16 residues. With 2 bases removed from V and 1 base from J, the gap between germline ends came to 12 bases. The CDR3 spells CASSPSGWGSNQPQHF. CDR3 sequence (DNA): TGTGCCAGCTCACCATCAGGGTGGGGCAGCAATCAGCCCCAGCATTTT.

The chain uses TRBV5-1 and TRBJ2-3; TRBD2 aligns across 7 bases. V shed 3 bases and J 2 bases; nucleotides not matched to a gene: 12. The CDR3 consists of 17 residues. Germline values: CDR1 SGHRS, CDR2 YFSETQ. CDR3 in DNA: TGCGCCAGCAGCTCCCTGACTGGGCGGGGGAACACAGATACGCAGTATTTT. Encoded protein: CASSSLTGRGNTDTQYF. Complete variable domain (other parts from reference TRBV5-1 and TRBJ2-3): KAGVTQTPRYLIKTRGQQVTLSCSPISGHRSVSWYQQTPGQGLQFLFEYFSETQRNKGNFPGRFSGRQFSNSRSEMNVSTLELGDSALYLCASSSLTGRGNTDTQYFGPGTRLTVL.

This clonotype occurred a few times. This chain's CDR3 is CATSRTSGSTDTQYF. CDR3 coding DNA: TGTGCCACCAGCAGGACTAGCGGGAGTACAGATACGCAGTATTTT. The chain recombines TRBV15 with TRBJ2-3; 12 bases match TRBD2. Per germline, CDR1 LNHNV and CDR2 YYDKDF (reference sequence). Trimming took 3 bases from V and 3 from J; bases not matched to a gene: 1. This CDR3 is 15 amino acids long.

The V and J genes are TRBV20-1 and TRBJ2-1; D not certain. The CDR3 consists of 13 residues. The V gene lost 0 bases and the J gene lost 6 bases, with 9 bases spanning the gap. CDR1 is DFQATT, CDR2 SNEGSKA, per germline (reference sequence). CDR3 region: CSARDGYLNEQFF. The DNA for the CDR3 is TGCAGTGCTAGAGACGGGTATCTCAATGAGCAGTTCTTC.

V gene TRBV6-2 or TRBV6-3 combines with J gene TRBJ2-4, with D uncertain. CDR1 is MNHEY, CDR2 SVGEGT, per germline. The CDR3 is 15 amino acids. The V and J ends lost 3 bases and 3 bases respectively, with 12 bases between them. CDR3 bases: TGTGCCAGCAGTTATCGTGGACGTGACAAAAACATTCAGTACTTC. Encoded protein: CASSYRGRDKNIQYF.